This T cell receptor beta chain was documented in a study of T cells after posttransplantation cyclophosphamide (dated by TCRdb to the mid-2010s). Turning to the overall study: Using TRB sequencing, the study followed how the T cell repertoire reconstituted after myeloablative bone marrow transplantation in which posttransplantation cyclophosphamide served as GVHD prophylaxis. In 3 patients, up to 3 additional blood samples taken between 2 and 5.2 years after transplant also underwent TRB sequencing, as did pretransplant blood from 4 patients. Public TRB sequences were queried against a database of over 3,500 sequences associated with responses to pathogens, tumor antigens, self-antigens and alloantigens. TRB sequencing was performed on blood from all 35 or so PTCy patients with 1-year posttransplant specimens. TRA and TRB clonality were tightly correlated in 10 or so samples, so subsequent TCR analyses focused on TRB only. Samples from roughly 35 PTCy-treated patients, along with samples from roughly 15 of their related bone marrow donors, underwent antigen receptor sequencing. Results and caveats for the whole study, not just this receptor: The TRB repertoires of T cells infiltrating skin or GI tract showed only limited overlap with the TRB repertoires of T cells in blood. Across fewer than 55 patients, TRB clonality was highly associated with recipient CMV seropositivity and CMV reactivation, and PTCy diversity was similar to diversity in CNI/methotrexate controls. At 1-2 months, donor-recipient similarity was low but rose over the first year, and the later blood repertoires were often dominated by donor CD8+ memory clones.

PTCy-treated patients were drawn from a prospective multi-institutional clinical trial. Mononuclear cells from peripheral blood and bone marrow were separated by Ficoll-Hypaque density centrifugation and then cryopreserved. Remarks on this clone: Its target antigen remains unknown. No base quality values were provided; no much bigger clone lies one nucleotide off.

Unmatched junction bases come to 8, with V trimmed by 0 bases and J by 7 bases. The germline V gene yields MNHEY for CDR1 and SVGAGI for CDR2. The CDR3 spans 15 residues, from the cysteine through the phenylalanine. CDR3 DNA is the only sequence kept; it has 45 bases, read in frame from the first base. TRB sequencing was run on genomic DNA with either the immunoSEQ assay at survey resolution or the hsTCRB kit. The study's processing was this. The immunoSEQ software was used for initial read processing, and the LymphoSeq R package was used for repertoire analyses. Clonality was calculated as 1 minus normalized Shannon entropy, and the Gini coefficient was also calculated for each TRB dataset. Phenotypes of unsorted samples were inferred by mapping TRB sequences from sorted subsets of the recipient or donor onto unsorted samples of the same recipient. This immuneACCESS table, as held by TCRdb, lists in-frame sequences with V and J called but not all clones. Of the missing ones, under half trace to an unresolved V gene in checked studies; the others have no known cause. The D gene and trimming were derived from the DNA, and the V and J assignments and clone size from that table. Recorded for this sample are about 32,000 clones; approximately 90% of them occurred a single time. 14% to 15% of the sample lies in the top ten.

Sequencing was done on a sample of PBMCs. The chain is made from TRBV6-5 and TRBJ1-2; 7 junctional bases match TRBD1. This TCR was sampled from a woman between 40 and 50 years old with a blood cancer, CMV-positive, and with a related stem cell donor. The DNA sequence is given as TGTGCCAGCAGTTACTCGGAGGGGGCCTTGGGTGGCTACACCTTC. Its translation reads: CASSYSEGALGGYTF.